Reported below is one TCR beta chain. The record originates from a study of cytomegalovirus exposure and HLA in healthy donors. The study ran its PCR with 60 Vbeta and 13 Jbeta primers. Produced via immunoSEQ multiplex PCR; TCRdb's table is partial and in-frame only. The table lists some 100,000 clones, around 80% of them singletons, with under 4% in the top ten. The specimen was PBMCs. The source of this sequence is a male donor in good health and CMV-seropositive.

CDR3 sequence reads: CAWIRQEVEAFF. CDR3 in DNA: TGTGCCTGGATTCGACAGGAGGTTGAAGCTTTCTTT. The chain recombines TRBV30 with TRBJ1-1, with TRBD1 as a possible D gene (6 bases). The V gene lost 4 bases and the J gene lost 7 bases, with 13 bases spanning the gap. Germline CDR1 reads GTSNPN; CDR2 reads SVGIG (reference sequence). The CDR3 is 12 residues long.